A single sample is the source of the 11 T cell receptor beta chains below, sequenced in a study of blood T cell repertoires in COVID-19. The data were produced by immunoSEQ multiplex PCR, yet TCRdb's version contains in-frame clones alone and is incomplete. The repertoire holds 60,000 to 85,000 clones, with 75% to 80% as singletons. The sample consisted of peripheral blood. These receptors all come from a human donor in a cohort sampled during active COVID-19.

This clone came up once. Different DNA sequences within this sample yield the same CDR3. The V gene is TRBV5-1, the J gene TRBJ1-1, with 7 bases matching TRBD1. This CDR3 has 14 amino acids. Germline V gives CDR1 SGHRS, CDR2 YFSETQ. V dropped 1 base and J dropped 2; count of bases not matched to a gene: 2. CDR3 coding DNA: TGCGCCAGCAGCTTGCGACAGGGAAACACTGAAGCTTTCTTT. It is translated as CASSLRQGNTEAFF.

The rearrangement links TRBV5-1 to TRBJ1-4, with 11 positions matching TRBD1. V was clipped by 7 bases and J by 7 bases; unmatched bases: 9. This CDR3 comprises 15 residues. Germline V gives CDR1 SGHRS, CDR2 YFSETQ. CDR3 region: CASHAGTGGGEKLFF. CDR3 DNA: TGCGCCAGCCACGCCGGGACAGGGGGTGGTGAAAAACTGTTTTTT. The full variable domain, completed using reference TRBV5-1 and TRBJ1-4, is KAGVTQTPRYLIKTRGQQVTLSCSPISGHRSVSWYQQTPGQGLQFLFEYFSETQRNKGNFPGRFSGRQFSNSRSEMNVSTLELGDSALYLCASHAGTGGGEKLFFGSGTQLSVL.

CDR3 sequence (DNA): TGTGCCAGCAGCTCCGGGACTAGCGGTAGGAATACGCAGTATTTT. It yields the protein CASSSGTSGRNTQYF. The chain joins TRBV5-4 to TRBJ2-3; 11 bases line up with TRBD2. Germline values: CDR1 SGHNT, CDR2 YYREEE (reference sequence). Germline trimming cut 3 bases from V and 7 bases from J; bases unmatched to any gene: 7. The CDR3 length is 15 residues. The full variable domain, its missing parts supplied by reference TRBV5-4 and TRBJ2-3, is ETGVTQSPTHLIKTRGQQVTLRCSSQSGHNTVSWYQQALGQGPQFIFQYYREEENGRGNFPPRFSGLQFPNYSSELNVNALELDDSALYLCASSSGTSGRNTQYFGPGTRLTVL.

V is TRBV5-1 and J is TRBJ1-1; D unresolved. CDR3 length equals 13 residues. V lost 0 bases and J lost 8, with 11 bases in between. Germline lookup yields CDR1 SGHRS and CDR2 YFSETQ. The CDR3 coding sequence is TGCGCCAGCAGCTTGGTATATGGCAGGGAAGCTTTCTTT. Translating gives CASSLVYGREAFF.

The chain is built from TRBV7-9 and TRBJ2-1, with 13 positions matching TRBD2. Per germline, CDR1 SEHNR and CDR2 FQNEAQ (reference sequence). The CDR3 spans 16 residues. With 5 bases clipped from V and 6 bases from J, the junction kept 7 bases outside the gene matches. This CDR3 is CASSPGTSGNGNEQFF. Here the CDR3 DNA reads TGTGCCAGCAGCCCGGGGACTAGCGGGAATGGCAATGAGCAGTTCTTC.

The chain carries TRBV9 and TRBJ1-4, with 8 bases matching TRBD1. V shed 0 bases and J 3 bases; nucleotides not matched to a gene: 7. The CDR3 extends over 17 amino acids. Germline-derived CDR1 and CDR2 are SGDLS and YYNGEE. DNA for the CDR3: TGTGCCAGCAGCGTAGGGCAGGGGGCAGGGGCTAATGAAAAACTGTTTTTT. This translates into CASSVGQGAGANEKLFF.

The gene calls are TRBV4-2 and TRBJ2-5; possible D gene TRBD2, 8 bases. The V gene's germline CDR1 is LGHNA and CDR2 YNFKEQ. The CDR3 is 16 residues long. The ends were cut back, 5 bases at V and 2 bases at J, with 18 bases in the middle. The CDR3 bases are TGTGCCAGCAGCAGGGGGCTAGCGGGCAAACAAGAGACCCAGTACTTC. Its translation is CASSRGLAGKQETQYF.

The chain couples TRBV27 to TRBJ1-2; 9 bases agree with TRBD1. Losses at the gene ends were 5 bases for V and 8 bases for J; bases not matched to a gene: 3. In germline, CDR1 is MNHEY, CDR2 SMNVEV (reference sequence). The CDR3 is 12 residues long. The CDR3 sequence is CASSPTGGGYTF. Written as DNA, the CDR3 is TGTGCCAGCAGTCCCACAGGGGGCGGCTACACCTTC.

This clone was seen a single time. The rearrangement uses TRBV4-1 and TRBJ2-4, with 14 bases identical to TRBD2. V trimming: 0 bases; J trimming: 1 base; junction bases outside the gene matches: 11. Per the germline V gene, CDR1 is MGHRA and CDR2 is YSYEKL. This CDR3 spans 21 amino acids. The CDR3 loop reads CASSQDPGLAGGRSAKNIQYF. CDR3 nucleotide sequence: TGCGCCAGCAGCCAAGATCCCGGACTAGCGGGAGGAAGGTCTGCCAAAAACATTCAGTACTTC.

This clone has more than one count but fewer than ten. The V and J genes are TRBV28 and TRBJ1-3, with TRBD1 as a possible D gene (5 bases). In germline, CDR1 is MDHEN, CDR2 SYDVKM. V shed 5 bases and J shed 3 bases, with 20 bases lying between them. This CDR3 is built from 17 residues. For the CDR3, the DNA is TGTGCCAGCAGTCCGCAGAGGACACCTTTACTTGGAAACACCATATATTTT. Translating gives CASSPQRTPLLGNTIYF. The full variable domain, rest sourced from reference TRBV28 and TRBJ1-3, is DVKVTQSSRYLVKRTGEKVFLECVQDMDHENMFWYRQDPGLGLRLIYFSYDVKMKEKGDIPEGYSVSREKKERFSLILESASTNQTSMYLCASSPQRTPLLGNTIYFGEGSWLTVV.

This chain joins TRBV29-1 and TRBJ2-6; D may be TRBD1 (5 bases). The CDR3 has 14 amino acids. Germline CDR1 SQVTM, CDR2 ANQGSEA. The V end was cut by 4 bases, the J end by 2 bases, with 9 bases between. The CDR3 loop reads CSVGQSAGANVLTF. The CDR3 DNA sequence: TGCAGCGTTGGACAGTCGGCTGGGGCCAACGTCCTGACTTTC.